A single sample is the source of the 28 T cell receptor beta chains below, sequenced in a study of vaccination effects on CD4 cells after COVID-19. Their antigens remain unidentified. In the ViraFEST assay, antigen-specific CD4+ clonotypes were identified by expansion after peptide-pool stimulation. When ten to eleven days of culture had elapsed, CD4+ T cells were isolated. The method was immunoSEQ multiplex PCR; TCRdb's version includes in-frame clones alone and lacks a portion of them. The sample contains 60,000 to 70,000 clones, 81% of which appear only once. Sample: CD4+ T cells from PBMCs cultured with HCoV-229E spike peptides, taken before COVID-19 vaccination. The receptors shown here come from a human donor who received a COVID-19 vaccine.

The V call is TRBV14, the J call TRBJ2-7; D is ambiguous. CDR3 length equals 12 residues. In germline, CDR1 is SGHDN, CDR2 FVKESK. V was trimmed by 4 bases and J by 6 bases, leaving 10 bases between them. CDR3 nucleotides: TGTGCCAGCAGCCCAGTTACCTGCGAGCAGTACGTC. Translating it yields CASSPVTCEQYV.

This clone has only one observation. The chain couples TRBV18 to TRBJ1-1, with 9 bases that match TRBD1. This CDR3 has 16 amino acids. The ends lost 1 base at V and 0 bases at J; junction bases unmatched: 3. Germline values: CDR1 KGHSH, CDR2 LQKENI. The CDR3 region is CASSPLGTGMNTEAFF. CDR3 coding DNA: TGTGCCAGCTCACCACTCGGGACAGGGATGAACACTGAAGCTTTCTTT.

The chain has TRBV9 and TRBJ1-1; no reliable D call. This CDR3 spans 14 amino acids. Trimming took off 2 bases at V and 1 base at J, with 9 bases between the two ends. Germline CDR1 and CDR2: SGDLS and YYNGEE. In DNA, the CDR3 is TGTGCCAGCAGCGTTGAAAGCAGGAACACTGAAGCTTTCTTT. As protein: CASSVESRNTEAFF. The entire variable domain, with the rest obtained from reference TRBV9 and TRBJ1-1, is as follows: DSGVTQTPKHLITATGQRVTLRCSPRSGDLSVYWYQQSLDQGLQFLIQYYNGEERAKGNILERFSAQQFPDLHSELNLSSLELGDSALYFCASSVESRNTEAFFGQGTRLTVV.

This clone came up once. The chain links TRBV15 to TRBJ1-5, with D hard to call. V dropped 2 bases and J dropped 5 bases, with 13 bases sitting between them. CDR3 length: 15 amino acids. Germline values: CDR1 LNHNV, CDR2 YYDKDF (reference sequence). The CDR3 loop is CATSRLDLGDQPQHF. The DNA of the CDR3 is TGTGCCACCAGCAGATTAGACCTAGGTGATCAGCCCCAGCATTTT.

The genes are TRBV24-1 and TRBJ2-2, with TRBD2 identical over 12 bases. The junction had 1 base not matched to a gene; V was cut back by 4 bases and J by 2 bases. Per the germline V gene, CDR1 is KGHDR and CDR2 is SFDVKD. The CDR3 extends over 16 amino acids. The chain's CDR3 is CATSELAGGNTGELFF. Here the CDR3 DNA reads TGTGCCACCAGTGAACTAGCGGGGGGAAACACCGGGGAGCTGTTTTTT.

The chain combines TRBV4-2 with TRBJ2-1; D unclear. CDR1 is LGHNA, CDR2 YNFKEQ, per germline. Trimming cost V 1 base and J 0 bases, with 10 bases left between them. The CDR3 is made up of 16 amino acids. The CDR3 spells CASSQAPSPSYNEQFF. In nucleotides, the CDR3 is TGTGCCAGCAGCCAAGCCCCTAGTCCCTCCTACAATGAGCAGTTCTTC.

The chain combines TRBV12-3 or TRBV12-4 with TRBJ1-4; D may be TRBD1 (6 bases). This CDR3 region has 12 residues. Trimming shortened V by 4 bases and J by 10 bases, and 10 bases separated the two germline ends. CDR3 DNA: TGTGCCAGCAGTTCAGGGGCCTCAAAACTGTTTTTT. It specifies CASSSGASKLFF.

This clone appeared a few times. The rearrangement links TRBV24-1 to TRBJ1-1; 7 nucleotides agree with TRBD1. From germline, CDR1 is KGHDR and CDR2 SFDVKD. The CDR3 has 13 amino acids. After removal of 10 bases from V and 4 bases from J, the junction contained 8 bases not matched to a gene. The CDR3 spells CATQGGAFTEAFF. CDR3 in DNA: TGTGCCACACAAGGGGGCGCGTTCACTGAAGCTTTCTTT.

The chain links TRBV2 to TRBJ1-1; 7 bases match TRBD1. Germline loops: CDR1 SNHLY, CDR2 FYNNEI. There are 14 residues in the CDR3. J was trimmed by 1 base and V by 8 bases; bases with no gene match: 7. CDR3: CASSWGQPNTEAFF. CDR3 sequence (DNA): TGTGCCAGCTCTTGGGGACAGCCGAACACTGAAGCTTTCTTT. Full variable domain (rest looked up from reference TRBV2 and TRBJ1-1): EPEVTQTPSHQVTQMGQEVILRCVPISNHLYFYWYRQILGQKVEFLVSFYNNEISEKSEIFDDQFSVERPDGSNFTLKIRSTKLEDSAMYFCASSWGQPNTEAFFGQGTRLTVV.

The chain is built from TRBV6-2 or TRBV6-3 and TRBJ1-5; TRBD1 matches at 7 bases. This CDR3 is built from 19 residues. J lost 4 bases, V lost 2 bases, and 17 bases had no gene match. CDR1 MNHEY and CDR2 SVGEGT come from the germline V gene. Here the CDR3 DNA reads TGTGCCAGCAGTTACCGCATCGCCCTGGGACAGACATTTAATCAGCCCCAGCATTTT. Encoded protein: CASSYRIALGQTFNQPQHF.

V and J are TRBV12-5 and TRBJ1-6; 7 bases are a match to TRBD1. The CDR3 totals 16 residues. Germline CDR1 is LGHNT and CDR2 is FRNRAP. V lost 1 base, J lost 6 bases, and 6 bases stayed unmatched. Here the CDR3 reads CASGLEAGTVNSPLHF. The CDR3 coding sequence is TGTGCTAGTGGTTTGGAGGCCGGGACAGTTAATTCACCCCTCCACTTT.

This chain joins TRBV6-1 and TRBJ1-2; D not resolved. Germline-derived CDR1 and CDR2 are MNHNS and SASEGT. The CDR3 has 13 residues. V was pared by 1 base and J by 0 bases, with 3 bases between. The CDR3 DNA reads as TGTGCCAGCAGTGAAGTCTCTAACTATGGCTACACCTTC. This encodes CASSEVSNYGYTF.

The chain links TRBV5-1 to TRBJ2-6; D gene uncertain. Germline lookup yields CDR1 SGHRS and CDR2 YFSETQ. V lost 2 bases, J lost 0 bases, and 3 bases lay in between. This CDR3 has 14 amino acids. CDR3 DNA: TGCGCCAGCAGCTTCATCTCTGGGGCCAACGTCCTGACTTTC. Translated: CASSFISGANVLTF.

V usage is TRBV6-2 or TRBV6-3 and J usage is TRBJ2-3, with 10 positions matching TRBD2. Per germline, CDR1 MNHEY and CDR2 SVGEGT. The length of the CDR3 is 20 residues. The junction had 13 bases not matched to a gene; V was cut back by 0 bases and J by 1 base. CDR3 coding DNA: TGTGCCAGCAGTTACTCGGTTAGCGGGGGGCCTTCGAGGGGCACAGATACGCAGTATTTT. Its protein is CASSYSVSGGPSRGTDTQYF.

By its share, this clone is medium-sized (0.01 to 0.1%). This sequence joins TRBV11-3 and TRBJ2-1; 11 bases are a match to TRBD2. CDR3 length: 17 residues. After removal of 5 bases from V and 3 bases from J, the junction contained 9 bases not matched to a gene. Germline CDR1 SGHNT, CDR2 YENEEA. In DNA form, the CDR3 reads TGTGCCAGCAGCCCAGGGGGTAGCGGGGGGGGCTACAATGAGCAGTTCTTC. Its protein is CASSPGGSGGGYNEQFF.

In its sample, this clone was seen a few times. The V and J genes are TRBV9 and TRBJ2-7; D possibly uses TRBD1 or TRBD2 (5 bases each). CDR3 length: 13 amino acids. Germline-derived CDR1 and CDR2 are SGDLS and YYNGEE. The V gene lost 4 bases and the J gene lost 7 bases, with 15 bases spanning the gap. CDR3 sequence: CASSPSPWGEQYV. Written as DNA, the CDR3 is TGTGCCAGCAGCCCATCCCCTTGGGGGGAGCAGTACGTC.

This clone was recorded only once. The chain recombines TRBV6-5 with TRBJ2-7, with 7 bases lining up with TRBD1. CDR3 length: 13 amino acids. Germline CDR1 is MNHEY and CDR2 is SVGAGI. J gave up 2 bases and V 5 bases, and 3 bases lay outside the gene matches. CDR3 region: CASSLTGTYEQYV. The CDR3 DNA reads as TGTGCCAGCAGTCTGACAGGGACCTACGAGCAGTACGTC.

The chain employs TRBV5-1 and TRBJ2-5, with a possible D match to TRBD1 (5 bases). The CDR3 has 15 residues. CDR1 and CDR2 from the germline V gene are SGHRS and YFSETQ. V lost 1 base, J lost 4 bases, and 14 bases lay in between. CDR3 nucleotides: TGCGCCAGCAGCTTGAGGACAACCGGTGGAGAGACCCAGTACTTC. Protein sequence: CASSLRTTGGETQYF.

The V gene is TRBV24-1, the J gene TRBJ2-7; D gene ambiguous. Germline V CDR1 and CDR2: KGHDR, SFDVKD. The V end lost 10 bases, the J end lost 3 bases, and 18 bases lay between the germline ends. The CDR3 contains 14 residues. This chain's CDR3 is CATPLRFKGYEQYV. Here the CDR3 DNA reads TGTGCCACTCCGTTGAGATTTAAAGGCTACGAGCAGTACGTC.

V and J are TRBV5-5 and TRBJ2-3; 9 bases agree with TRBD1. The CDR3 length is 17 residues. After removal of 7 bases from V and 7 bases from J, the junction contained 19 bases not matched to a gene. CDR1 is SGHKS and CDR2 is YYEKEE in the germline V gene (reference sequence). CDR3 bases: TGTGCCAGCGCCCCGGACGGGACAGGGAGTAGGGCACATACGCAGTATTTT. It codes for CASAPDGTGSRAHTQYF.

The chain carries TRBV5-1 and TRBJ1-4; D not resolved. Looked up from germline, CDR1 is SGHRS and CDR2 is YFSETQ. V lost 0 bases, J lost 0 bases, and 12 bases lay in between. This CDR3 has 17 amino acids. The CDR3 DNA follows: TGCGCCAGCAGCTTGGGTGGGATAGCCGCAACTAATGAAAAACTGTTTTTT. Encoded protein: CASSLGGIAATNEKLFF.

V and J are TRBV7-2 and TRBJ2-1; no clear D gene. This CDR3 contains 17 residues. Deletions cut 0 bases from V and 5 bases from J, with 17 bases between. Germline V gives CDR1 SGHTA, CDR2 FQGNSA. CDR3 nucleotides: TGTGCCAGCAGCTTAGCATTCCGGACCACTTCAAACAATGAGCAGTTCTTC. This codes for CASSLAFRTTSNNEQFF.

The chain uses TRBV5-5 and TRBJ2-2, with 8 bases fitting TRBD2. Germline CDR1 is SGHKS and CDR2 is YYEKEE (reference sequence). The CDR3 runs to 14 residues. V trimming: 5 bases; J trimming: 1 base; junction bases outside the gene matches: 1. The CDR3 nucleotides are TGTGCCAGCAGACGGGGGGGGAACACCGGGGAGCTGTTTTTT. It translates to CASRRGGNTGELFF.

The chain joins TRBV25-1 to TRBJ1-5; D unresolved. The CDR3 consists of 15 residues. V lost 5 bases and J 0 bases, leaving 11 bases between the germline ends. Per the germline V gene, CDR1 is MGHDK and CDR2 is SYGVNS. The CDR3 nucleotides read TGTGCCAGCAGTCAAAGCGGGCGTAGCAATCAGCCCCAGCATTTT. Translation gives CASSQSGRSNQPQHF.

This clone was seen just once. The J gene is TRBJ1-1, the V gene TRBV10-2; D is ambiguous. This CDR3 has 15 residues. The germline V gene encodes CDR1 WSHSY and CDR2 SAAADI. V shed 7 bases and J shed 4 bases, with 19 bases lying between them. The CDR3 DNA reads TGCGCCAGCACGATACGTCGGCAAAAGGGCACTGAAGCTTTCTTT. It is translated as CASTIRRQKGTEAFF.

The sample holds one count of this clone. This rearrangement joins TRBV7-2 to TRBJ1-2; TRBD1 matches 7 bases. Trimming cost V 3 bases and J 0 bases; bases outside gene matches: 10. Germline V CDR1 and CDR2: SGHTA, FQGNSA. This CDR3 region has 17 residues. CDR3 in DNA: TGTGCCAGCAGCTTCATACCGGGACAGAGAGCTAACTATGGCTACACCTTC. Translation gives CASSFIPGQRANYGYTF.

The CDR3 sequence: CASRKLQGATDNEQFF. The CDR3 nucleotides read TGTGCCAGCAGGAAACTACAGGGGGCGACGGATAATGAGCAGTTCTTC. This chain connects TRBV28 to TRBJ2-1, with 9 bases identical to TRBD1. J gave up 7 bases and V 6 bases, and 13 bases lay outside the gene matches. This CDR3 is 16 amino acids long. In germline, CDR1 is MDHEN, CDR2 SYDVKM.

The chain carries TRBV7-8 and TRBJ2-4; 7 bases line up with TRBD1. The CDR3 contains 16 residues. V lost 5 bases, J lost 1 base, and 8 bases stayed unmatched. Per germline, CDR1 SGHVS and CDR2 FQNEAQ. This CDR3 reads CASSPRQGNAKNIQYF. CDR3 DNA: TGTGCCAGCAGCCCAAGACAGGGTAATGCCAAAAACATTCAGTACTTC.